The 8 T cell receptor beta chains below all came from one sample that was sequenced in a study of OX40 agonist ivuxolimab in advanced cancers. The method was immunoSEQ multiplex PCR; TCRdb's version includes in-frame clones alone and lacks a portion of them. The sample has about 10,000 clones; about 60% are singletons. The sample here was CD4+ or CD8+ T cells sorted from blood, taken in a trial of the OX40 agonist ivuxolimab. These receptors were collected from an adult with an advanced solid tumor such as melanoma, head and neck, liver or kidney cancer.

This clone was picked up a small number of times. The chain carries TRBV27 and TRBJ1-1; D may be TRBD1 (5 bases). The germline CDR1 and CDR2 sequences are MNHEY and SMNVEV (reference sequence). The CDR3 is made up of 13 amino acids. Deletions cut 3 bases from V and 1 base from J, with 6 bases between. The DNA of the CDR3 is TGTGCCAGCAGTTTTGGGGGGAACACTGAAGCTTTCTTT. Amino acid sequence: CASSFGGNTEAFF.

By frequency in the sample, this clone is medium-sized (0.01 to 0.1%). The chain links TRBV19 to TRBJ2-2; D is unresolved. The germline V gene has CDR1 LNHDA and CDR2 SQIVND (reference sequence). The CDR3 totals 13 residues. Trimming took 6 bases from V and 8 from J, leaving 13 bases between them. The CDR3 bases are TGTGCCAGTAGCCCCGGTCCGGTTGGGGAGCTGTTTTTT. It encodes CASSPGPVGELFF. The whole variable domain, filled in from reference TRBV19 and TRBJ2-2, reads DGGITQSPKYLFRKEGQNVTLSCEQNLNHDAMYWYRQDPGQGLRLIYYSQIVNDFQKGDIAEGYSVSREKKESFPLTVTSAQKNPTAFYLCASSPGPVGELFFGEGSRLTVL.

This chain uses TRBV7-9 with TRBJ1-4; 9 nucleotides agree with TRBD1. There are 17 residues in the CDR3. CDR1 SEHNR and CDR2 FQNEAQ come from the germline V gene (reference sequence). The J segment lost 1 base and the V segment lost 5 bases, leaving 8 bases of the junction unmatched. CDR3 loop: CASSPRTGAGTNEKLFF. The CDR3 region has the DNA TGTGCCAGCAGCCCTCGGACAGGGGCGGGAACTAATGAAAAACTGTTTTTT.

The chain uses TRBV2 and TRBJ2-1, with D perhaps matching TRBD1 (5 bases). V gave up 11 bases and J gave up 2 bases, with 19 bases separating them. In germline, CDR1 is SNHLY, CDR2 FYNNEI. The CDR3 extends over 15 amino acids. In DNA, the CDR3 is TGTGCCGCACTACAGGATTCTACCCCCTACAATGAGCAGTTCTTC. It encodes CAALQDSTPYNEQFF.

The V gene is TRBV29-1, the J gene TRBJ1-3; 7 bases align to TRBD1. CDR3 size: 16 residues. Germline values: CDR1 SQVTM, CDR2 ANQGSEA. V was pared by 1 base and J by 0 bases, with 6 bases of the junction left unmatched. The CDR3 DNA sequence: TGCAGCGTTGAAGGGGACAGCAGCAACTCTGGAAACACCATATATTTT. It translates to CSVEGDSSNSGNTIYF.

The chain uses TRBV20-1 and TRBJ2-3; D gene ambiguous. The germline V gene encodes CDR1 DFQATT and CDR2 SNEGSKA (reference sequence). CDR3 length: 11 amino acids. The V end was cut by 3 bases, the J end by 5 bases, with 6 bases between. CDR3 protein: CSARVGDTQYF. The CDR3 nucleotides read TGCAGTGCTAGGGTGGGAGATACGCAGTATTTT.

The V gene is TRBV6-5, the J gene TRBJ1-2; D not certain. V shed 0 bases and J shed 8 bases, with 19 bases lying between them. The CDR3 consists of 16 residues. The germline CDR1 and CDR2 sequences are MNHEY and SVGAGI. The CDR3 protein is CASSYSGSEGRKGYTF. The CDR3 region has the DNA TGTGCCAGCAGTTACTCGGGGTCGGAGGGCCGAAAGGGCTACACCTTC.

The chain has TRBV7-9 and TRBJ2-5, with D hard to call. There are 15 residues in the CDR3. V lost 2 bases, J lost 0 bases, and 10 bases lay in between. The germline CDR1 and CDR2 sequences are SEHNR and FQNEAQ (reference sequence). CDR3 loop: CASSLKEADQETQYF. Written as DNA, the CDR3 is TGTGCCAGCAGCTTAAAAGAGGCGGACCAAGAGACCCAGTACTTC.